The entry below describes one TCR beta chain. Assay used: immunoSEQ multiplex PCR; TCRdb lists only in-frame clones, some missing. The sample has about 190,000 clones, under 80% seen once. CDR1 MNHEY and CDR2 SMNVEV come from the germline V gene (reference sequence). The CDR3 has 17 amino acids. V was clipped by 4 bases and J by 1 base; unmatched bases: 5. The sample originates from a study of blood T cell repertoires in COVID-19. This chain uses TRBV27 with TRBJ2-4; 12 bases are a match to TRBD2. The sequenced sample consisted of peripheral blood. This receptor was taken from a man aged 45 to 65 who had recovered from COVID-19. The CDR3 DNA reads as TGTGCCAGCAGTTCATTCGGACTAGCGGGGGCCAAAAACATTCAGTACTTC. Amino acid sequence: CASSSFGLAGAKNIQYF.